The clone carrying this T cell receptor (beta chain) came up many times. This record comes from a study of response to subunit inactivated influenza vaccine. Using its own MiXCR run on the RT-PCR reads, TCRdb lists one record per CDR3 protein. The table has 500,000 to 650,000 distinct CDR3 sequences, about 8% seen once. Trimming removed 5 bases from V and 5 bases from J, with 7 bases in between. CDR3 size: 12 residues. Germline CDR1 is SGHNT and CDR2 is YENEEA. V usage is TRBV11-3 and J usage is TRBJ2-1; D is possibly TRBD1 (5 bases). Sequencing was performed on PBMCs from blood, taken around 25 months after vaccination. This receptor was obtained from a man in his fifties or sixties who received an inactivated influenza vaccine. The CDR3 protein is CASSTRDNEQFF. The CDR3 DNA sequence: TGTGCCAGCAGCACCAGGGACAATGAGCAGTTCTTC.